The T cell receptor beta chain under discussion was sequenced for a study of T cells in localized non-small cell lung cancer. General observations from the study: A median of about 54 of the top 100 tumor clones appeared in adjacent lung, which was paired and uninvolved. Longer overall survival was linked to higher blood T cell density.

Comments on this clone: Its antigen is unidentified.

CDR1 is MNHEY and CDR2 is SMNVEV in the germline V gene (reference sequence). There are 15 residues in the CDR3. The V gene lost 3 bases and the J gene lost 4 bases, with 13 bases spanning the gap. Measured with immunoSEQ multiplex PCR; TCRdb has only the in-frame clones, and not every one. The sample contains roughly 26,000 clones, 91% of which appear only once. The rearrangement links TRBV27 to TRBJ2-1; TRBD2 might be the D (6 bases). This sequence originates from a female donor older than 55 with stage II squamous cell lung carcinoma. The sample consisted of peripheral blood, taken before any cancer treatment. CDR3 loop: CASSFLAGSYNEQFF. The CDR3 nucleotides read TGTGCCAGCAGTTTTTTGGCGGGGTCTTACAATGAGCAGTTCTTC.